These 28 T cell receptor beta chains came from one sample sequenced in a study of blood T cell dynamics during melanoma immunotherapy. The time point: pre-treatment baseline. Only in-frame clones appear in the TCRdb table, and some are missing; sequencing was by immunoSEQ multiplex PCR. The profile shows 20,000 to 25,000 clones, roughly 89% of them singletons. The starting material was blood, obtained from a patient treated with checkpoint blockade. All receptors derive from a human donor with melanoma.

This clone came up a few times. The V gene is TRBV27, the J gene TRBJ1-2; 8 bases align to TRBD1. The CDR3 contains 16 residues. Germline V gene data show CDR1 as MNHEY and CDR2 as SMNVEV (reference sequence). The junction had 14 bases not matched to a gene; V was cut back by 6 bases and J by 5 bases. CDR3 DNA: TGTGCCAGCAGAATCCTTTCAACGGACAGGGTATATGGCTACACCTTC. Translating it yields CASRILSTDRVYGYTF.

The chain uses TRBV30 and TRBJ2-5; TRBD1 agrees at 8 bases. The closer fit of TRBJ2-7 to the DNA end suggests the J call may be wrong. The V gene's germline CDR1 is GTSNPN and CDR2 SVGIG (reference sequence). The CDR3 sequence is 13 residues long. CDR3 residues: CAWKEDRVGEQYF. The CDR3 region has the DNA TGTGCCTGGAAGGAGGACAGGGTGGGCGAGCAGTACTTC.

V usage is TRBV30 and J usage is TRBJ1-1; tentatively, D is TRBD1 (6 bases). The V end was cut by 2 bases, the J end by 11 bases, with 15 bases between. The CDR3 contains 12 residues. CDR1 is GTSNPN and CDR2 is SVGIG in the germline V gene (reference sequence). CDR3 loop: CAWSFTGSYAFF. For the CDR3, the DNA is TGTGCCTGGAGTTTCACAGGGTCTTACGCTTTCTTT.

The V gene is TRBV5-1, the J gene TRBJ2-1, with D tentatively TRBD2 (5 bases). CDR1 is SGHRS, CDR2 YFSETQ, per germline. Trimming shortened V by 4 bases and J by 6 bases, and 17 bases separated the two germline ends. The length of the CDR3 is 15 residues. The CDR3 nucleotides are TGCGCCAGCAGCCTATTCGGTCGGGGTGGCAATGAGCAGTTCTTC. Its protein is CASSLFGRGGNEQFF. The full variable domain, in which reference TRBV5-1 and TRBJ2-1 provide the parts outside the CDR3, is KAGVTQTPRYLIKTRGQQVTLSCSPISGHRSVSWYQQTPGQGLQFLFEYFSETQRNKGNFPGRFSGRQFSNSRSEMNVSTLELGDSALYLCASSLFGRGGNEQFFGPGTRLTVL.

CDR3 in DNA: TGTGCCAGCAGTTACACTAGCGGGGATCGGGGGACCCAGTACTTC. Amino acid sequence: CASSYTSGDRGTQYF. The chain employs TRBV6-5 and TRBJ2-5; 10 nucleotides match TRBD2. This CDR3 spans 15 amino acids. Per the germline V gene, CDR1 is MNHEY and CDR2 is SVGAGI. The V gene end was trimmed by 2 bases and the J gene end by 7 bases; junction bases not matched to a gene: 7.

The V gene is TRBV4-1, the J gene TRBJ1-2; 10 bases align to TRBD1. V trimming: 0 bases; J trimming: 5 bases; junction bases outside the gene matches: 9. The CDR3 sequence is 17 residues long. CDR1 is MGHRA, CDR2 YSYEKL, per germline. Here the CDR3 DNA reads TGCGCCAGCAGCCAAGATCCCTCGTCGGGACAGGGGTATGGCTACACCTTC. It yields the protein CASSQDPSSGQGYGYTF.

Here the CDR3 reads CASSLETRVSNQPQHF. DNA for the CDR3: TGTGCCAGCAGCTTAGAAACCAGGGTTAGCAATCAGCCCCAGCATTTT. This chain connects TRBV7-8 to TRBJ1-5, with D possibly being TRBD1 (5 bases). Trimming removed 1 base at V and 0 bases at J, with 10 bases between. Germline CDR1 SGHVS, CDR2 FQNEAQ. The CDR3 is 16 amino acids.

The V and J genes are TRBV6-6 and TRBJ2-1; 7 bases fit TRBD2. Losses at the gene ends were 8 bases for V and 10 bases for J; bases not matched to a gene: 11. This CDR3 comprises 13 residues. Germline CDR1 and CDR2: MNHNY and SVGAGI (reference sequence). The CDR3 DNA is TGTGCCAGCGCCCCCCTCGGGGAGGGCGAGCAGTTCTTC. It translates to CASAPLGEGEQFF.

The chain uses TRBV27 and TRBJ2-7; D possibly corresponds to TRBD2 (6 bases). Germline loops: CDR1 MNHEY, CDR2 SMNVEV (reference sequence). Trimming removed 5 bases at V and 3 bases at J, with 14 bases between. The CDR3 has 14 residues. CDR3 nucleotide sequence: TGTGCCAGCAGTACACAGGACTATGACTACGAGCAGTACTTC. It specifies CASSTQDYDYEQYF.

This rearrangement joins TRBV5-3 to TRBJ2-7; 11 bases agree with TRBD2. TRBV5-3 is annotated as an ORF whose role is uncertain. The ends lost 4 bases at V and 4 bases at J; junction bases unmatched: 4. The CDR3 sequence is 14 residues long. The DNA for the CDR3 is TGTGCCAGAAGCCCAACTAGCGGGAGTTACGAGCAGTACTTC. Encoded protein: CARSPTSGSYEQYF.

This chain uses TRBV19 with TRBJ2-7, with TRBD1 identical over 8 bases. Germline-derived CDR1 and CDR2 are LNHDA and SQIVND (reference sequence). The CDR3 loop spans 12 amino acids. The V segment lost 4 bases and the J segment 5 bases; nucleotides outside the gene matches: 1. CDR3: CASSKQGDEQYF. CDR3 bases: TGTGCCAGTAGTAAACAGGGGGACGAGCAGTACTTC.

Of note for this clone: Germline is not matched at one junction end, which may reflect a read error. The chain combines TRBV7-7 with TRBJ1-4; 9 positions match TRBD1. CDR3 size: 21 residues. The germline CDR1 and CDR2 sequences are SSHAT and FNYEAQ (reference sequence). Here the CDR3 reads CASSLELYRPGQGRRNEKLFF. The CDR3 DNA reads TGTGCTAGCAGCTTAGAGCTATACAGACCGGGACAGGGAAGGAGGAATGAAAAACTGTTTTTT.

The CDR3 bases are TGTGCCAGCGGCTACAGGGGGGTTAATGAAAAACTGTTTTTT. It codes for CASGYRGVNEKLFF. The chain combines TRBV7-2 with TRBJ1-4; 8 positions match TRBD1. This CDR3 is built from 14 residues. In germline, CDR1 is SGHTA, CDR2 FQGNSA. The V segment lost 8 bases and the J segment 4 bases; nucleotides outside the gene matches: 6. Full variable domain (outside the CDR3, taken from reference TRBV7-2 and TRBJ1-4): GAGVSQSPSNKVTEKGKDVELRCDPISGHTALYWYRQSLGQGLEFLIYFQGNSAPDKSGLPSDRFSAERTGGSVSTLTIQRTQQEDSAVYLCASGYRGVNEKLFFGSGTQLSVL.

Here the CDR3 reads CASSRGSPTEAFF. CDR3 nucleotide sequence: TGTGCCAGCAGCCGAGGAAGCCCCACTGAAGCTTTCTTT. V is TRBV7-2 and J is TRBJ1-1; no clear D gene. The CDR3 has 13 residues. The V gene's germline CDR1 is SGHTA and CDR2 FQGNSA. The V end was cut by 5 bases, the J end by 4 bases, with 11 bases between.

This clone has only one observation. The V gene is TRBV5-6, the J gene TRBJ1-2, with a tentative D call TRBD1 (5 bases). CDR1 SGHDT and CDR2 YYEEEE come from the germline V gene. The CDR3 length is 15 residues. V gave up 2 bases and J gave up 3 bases, with 14 bases separating them. The CDR3 here is CASSFDSGSDYGYTF. CDR3 coding DNA: TGTGCCAGCAGCTTTGACTCAGGGAGCGACTATGGCTACACCTTC.

The J gene is TRBJ2-3, the V gene TRBV5-1; D unresolved. Germline values: CDR1 SGHRS, CDR2 YFSETQ. The CDR3 has 14 amino acids. Deletions cut 0 bases from V and 5 bases from J, with 10 bases between. The CDR3 DNA reads as TGCGCCAGCAGCTTGGGTAGACCGGGAGATACGCAGTATTTT. It encodes CASSLGRPGDTQYF.

The V and J genes are TRBV2 and TRBJ2-5; possible D gene TRBD2, 6 bases. Trimming took off 3 bases at V and 1 base at J, with 15 bases between the two ends. Germline CDR1 and CDR2: SNHLY and FYNNEI. CDR3 size: 16 residues. In DNA, the CDR3 is TGTGCCAGCAGTGATTGGGGACTCGGCTCCCAAGAGACCCAGTACTTC. Encoded protein: CASSDWGLGSQETQYF.

This clone turned up a few times. The J gene is TRBJ2-7, the V gene TRBV7-2; D is unclear. V was clipped by 1 base and J by 3 bases, with 10 bases between them. Germline CDR1 and CDR2: SGHTA and FQGNSA. The CDR3 is 14 residues long. DNA for the CDR3: TGTGCCAGCAGCTTAGACGTGGGAATCTACGAGCAGTACTTC. This encodes CASSLDVGIYEQYF.

The chain is built from TRBV20-1 and TRBJ1-5, with D unclear. This CDR3 contains 11 residues. CDR1 and CDR2 from the germline V gene are DFQATT and SNEGSKA (reference sequence). The ends were cut back, 6 bases at V and 4 bases at J, with 7 bases in the middle. The chain's CDR3 is CSAANNQPQHF. In DNA form, the CDR3 reads TGCAGTGCCGCAAATAATCAGCCCCAGCATTTT.

The V and J genes are TRBV12-5 and TRBJ1-1, with a weak D call TRBD1 (6 bases). This CDR3 spans 15 amino acids. Trimming took 4 bases from V and 2 from J, leaving 14 bases between them. Looked up from germline, CDR1 is LGHNT and CDR2 is FRNRAP. This chain's CDR3 is CASGSVQGRNTEAFF. The CDR3, as DNA: TGTGCTAGTGGTTCGGTGCAGGGGCGAAACACTGAAGCTTTCTTT.

The chain has TRBV18 and TRBJ1-5, with a weak D call TRBD1 (5 bases). This CDR3 has 16 residues. CDR1 and CDR2 from the germline V gene are KGHSH and LQKENI. The V and J ends lost 0 bases and 6 bases respectively, with 15 bases between them. CDR3 sequence (DNA): TGTGCCAGCTCACCACCGGGCGCTCATGGGGGTCAGCCCCAGCATTTT. Its protein is CASSPPGAHGGQPQHF.

The chain recombines TRBV9 with TRBJ1-1; D unclear. The V gene lost 1 base and the J gene lost 8 bases, with 18 bases spanning the gap. The CDR3 loop spans 15 amino acids. The V gene's germline CDR1 is SGDLS and CDR2 YYNGEE. The chain's CDR3 is CASSVQALMNGEAFF. The CDR3 DNA reads as TGTGCCAGCAGCGTACAGGCCCTTATGAACGGAGAAGCTTTCTTT.

V is TRBV7-9 and J is TRBJ1-3; TRBD1 aligns across 10 bases. This CDR3 region has 14 residues. From germline, CDR1 is SEHNR and CDR2 FQNEAQ (reference sequence). Unmatched junction bases numbered 1, after V lost 5 bases and J lost 3 bases. The CDR3 sequence is CASSRDRGGNTIYF. CDR3 bases: TGTGCCAGCAGCCGGGACAGGGGTGGAAACACCATATATTTT.

The J gene is TRBJ2-5, the V gene TRBV7-9; 11 nucleotides agree with TRBD2. V shed 5 bases and J 2 bases; nucleotides not matched to a gene: 4. This CDR3 spans 15 amino acids. Per the germline V gene, CDR1 is SEHNR and CDR2 is FQNEAQ (reference sequence). The chain's CDR3 is CASSPASGGQETQYF. The DNA of the CDR3 is TGTGCCAGCAGCCCCGCTAGCGGGGGGCAAGAGACCCAGTACTTC.

This clone was recorded once. This chain connects TRBV19 to TRBJ1-2; TRBD1 agrees at 7 bases. V was clipped by 5 bases and J by 6 bases; unmatched bases: 12. Germline CDR1 LNHDA, CDR2 SQIVND (reference sequence). This CDR3 region has 15 residues. CDR3 protein: CASSLLTTGRDGYTF. The CDR3 region has the DNA TGTGCCAGTAGTTTACTCACGACAGGGCGGGATGGCTACACCTTC.

V usage is TRBV27 and J usage is TRBJ2-3, with D perhaps TRBD2 (5 bases). Germline V gene data show CDR1 as MNHEY and CDR2 as SMNVEV (reference sequence). V lost 7 bases and J 6 bases, leaving 23 bases between the germline ends. There are 16 residues in the CDR3. CDR3 sequence reads: CASTSKVGLPGDTQYF. DNA for the CDR3: TGTGCCAGCACCTCCAAGGTTGGACTCCCTGGGGATACGCAGTATTTT.

This clone was recorded a few times. V gene TRBV5-1 combines with J gene TRBJ1-3, with D unresolved. V lost 0 bases and J 3 bases, leaving 10 bases between the germline ends. The CDR3 contains 15 residues. CDR1 and CDR2 from the germline V gene are SGHRS and YFSETQ. Written as DNA, the CDR3 is TGCGCCAGCAGCTTGGCCCCCCTGGGTGGAAACACCATATATTTT. Translating gives CASSLAPLGGNTIYF.

This rearrangement joins TRBV18 to TRBJ1-2; 7 positions agree with TRBD1. The germline V gene encodes CDR1 KGHSH and CDR2 LQKENI. This CDR3 has 16 amino acids. With V trimmed by 2 bases and J by 3 bases, 9 bases remained unmatched. DNA for the CDR3: TGTGCCAGCTCACCATGGCAGGGGGGAAAGGACTATGGCTACACCTTC. It translates to CASSPWQGGKDYGYTF. The entire variable domain, with the rest obtained from reference TRBV18 and TRBJ1-2, is as follows: NAGVMQNPRHLVRRRGQEARLRCSPMKGHSHVYWYRQLPEEGLKFMVYLQKENIIDESGMPKERFSAEFPKEGPSILRIQQVVRGDSAAYFCASSPWQGGKDYGYTFGSGTRLTVV.